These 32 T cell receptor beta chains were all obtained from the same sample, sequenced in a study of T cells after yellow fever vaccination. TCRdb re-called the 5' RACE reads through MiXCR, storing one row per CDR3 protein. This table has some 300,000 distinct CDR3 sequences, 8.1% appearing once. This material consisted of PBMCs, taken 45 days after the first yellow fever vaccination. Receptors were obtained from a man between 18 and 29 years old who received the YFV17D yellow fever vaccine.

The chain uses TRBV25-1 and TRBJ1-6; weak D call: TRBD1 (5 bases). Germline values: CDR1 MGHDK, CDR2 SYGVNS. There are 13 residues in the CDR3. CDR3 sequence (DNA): TGTGCTTGCGCGGGGGAACTGGGTTCACCCCTCCACTTT. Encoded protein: CACAGELGSPLHF.

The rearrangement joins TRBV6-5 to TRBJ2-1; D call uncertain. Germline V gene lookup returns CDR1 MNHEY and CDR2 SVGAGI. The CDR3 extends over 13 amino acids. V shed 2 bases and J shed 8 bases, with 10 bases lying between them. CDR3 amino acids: CASSYPGGDEQFF. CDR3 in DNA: TGTGCCAGCAGTTACCCGGGTGGGGATGAGCAGTTCTTC.

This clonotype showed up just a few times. CDR3 in amino acids: CSANPGTDNEQFF. CDR3 bases: TGCAGTGCTAACCCGGGGACTGACAATGAGCAGTTCTTC. J is TRBJ2-1 and V is TRBV20-1, with D perhaps TRBD2 (6 bases). The CDR3 is 13 amino acids. The V and J ends lost 4 bases and 5 bases respectively, with 12 bases between them. CDR1 and CDR2 from the germline V gene are DFQATT and SNEGSKA (reference sequence).

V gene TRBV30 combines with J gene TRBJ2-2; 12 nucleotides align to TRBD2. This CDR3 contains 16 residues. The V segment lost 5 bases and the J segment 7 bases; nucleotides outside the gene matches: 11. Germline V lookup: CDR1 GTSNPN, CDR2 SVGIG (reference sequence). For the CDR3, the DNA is TGTGCCTGGGTGGCGGCTAGCGGGGGGGCCGGCGGGGAGCTGTTTTTT. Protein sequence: CAWVAASGGAGGELFF.

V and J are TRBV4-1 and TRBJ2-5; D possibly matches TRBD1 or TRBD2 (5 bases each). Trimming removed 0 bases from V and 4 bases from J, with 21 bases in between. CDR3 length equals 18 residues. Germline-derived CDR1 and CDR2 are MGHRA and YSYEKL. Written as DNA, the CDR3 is TGCGCCAGCAGCCAAGATTTAGGGGCTACACTAGAGGGAGAGACCCAGTACTTC. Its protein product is CASSQDLGATLEGETQYF.

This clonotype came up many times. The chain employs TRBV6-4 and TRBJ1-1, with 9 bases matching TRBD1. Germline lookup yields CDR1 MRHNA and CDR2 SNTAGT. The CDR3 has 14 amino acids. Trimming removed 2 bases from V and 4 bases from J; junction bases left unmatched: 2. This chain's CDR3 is CASSDTDRGTEAFF. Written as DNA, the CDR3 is TGTGCCAGCAGTGACACGGACAGGGGCACTGAAGCTTTCTTT.

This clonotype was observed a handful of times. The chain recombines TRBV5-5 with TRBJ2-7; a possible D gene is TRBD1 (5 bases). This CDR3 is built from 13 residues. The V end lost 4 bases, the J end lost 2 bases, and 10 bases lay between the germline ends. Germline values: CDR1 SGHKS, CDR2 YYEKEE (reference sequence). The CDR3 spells CASSGAVTYEQYF. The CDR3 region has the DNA TGTGCCAGCAGCGGGGCGGTTACCTACGAGCAGTACTTC.

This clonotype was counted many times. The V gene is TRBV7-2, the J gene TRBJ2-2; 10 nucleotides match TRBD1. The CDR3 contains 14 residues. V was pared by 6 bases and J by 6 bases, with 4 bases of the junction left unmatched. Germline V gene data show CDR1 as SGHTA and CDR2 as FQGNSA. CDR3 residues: CASRPGTGAGELFF. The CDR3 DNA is TGTGCCAGCAGGCCCGGGACAGGGGCCGGGGAGCTGTTTTTT.

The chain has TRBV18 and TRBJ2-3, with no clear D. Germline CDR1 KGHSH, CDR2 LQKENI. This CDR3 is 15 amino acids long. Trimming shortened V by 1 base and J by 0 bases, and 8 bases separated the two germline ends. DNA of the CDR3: TGTGCCAGCTCACCACGACTGGCTAGCACAGATACGCAGTATTTT. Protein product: CASSPRLASTDTQYF.

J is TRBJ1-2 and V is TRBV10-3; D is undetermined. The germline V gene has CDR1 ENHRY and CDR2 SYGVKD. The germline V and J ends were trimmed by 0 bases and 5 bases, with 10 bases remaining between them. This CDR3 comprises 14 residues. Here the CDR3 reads CAISESRQIYGYTF. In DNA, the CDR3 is TGTGCCATCAGTGAGTCGAGGCAGATTTATGGCTACACCTTC.

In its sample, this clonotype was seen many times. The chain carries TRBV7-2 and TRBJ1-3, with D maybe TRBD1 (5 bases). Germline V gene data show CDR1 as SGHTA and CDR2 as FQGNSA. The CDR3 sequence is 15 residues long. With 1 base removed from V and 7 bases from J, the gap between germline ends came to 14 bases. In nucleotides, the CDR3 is TGTGCCAGCAGCTTAGTGGCAGGGTGGACGAACACCATATATTTT. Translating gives CASSLVAGWTNTIYF.

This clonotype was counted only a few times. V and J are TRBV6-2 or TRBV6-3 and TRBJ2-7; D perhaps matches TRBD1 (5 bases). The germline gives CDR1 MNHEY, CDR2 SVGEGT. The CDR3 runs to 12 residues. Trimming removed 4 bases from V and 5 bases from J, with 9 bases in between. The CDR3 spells CASSLGANEQYV. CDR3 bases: TGTGCCAGCAGTTTAGGGGCCAACGAGCAGTACGTC.

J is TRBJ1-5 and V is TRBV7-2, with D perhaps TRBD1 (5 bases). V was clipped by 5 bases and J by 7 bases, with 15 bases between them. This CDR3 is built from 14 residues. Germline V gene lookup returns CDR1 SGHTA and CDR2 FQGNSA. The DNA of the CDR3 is TGTGCCAGCAGCCCCCAAGAGGGGCGGCAGCCCCAGCATTTT. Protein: CASSPQEGRQPQHF.

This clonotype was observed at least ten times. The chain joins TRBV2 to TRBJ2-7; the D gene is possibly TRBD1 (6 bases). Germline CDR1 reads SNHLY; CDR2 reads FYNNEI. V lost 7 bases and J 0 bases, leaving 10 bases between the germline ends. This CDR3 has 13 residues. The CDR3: CASTRQDSYEQYF. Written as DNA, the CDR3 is TGTGCCAGCACCCGACAGGACTCCTACGAGCAGTACTTC.

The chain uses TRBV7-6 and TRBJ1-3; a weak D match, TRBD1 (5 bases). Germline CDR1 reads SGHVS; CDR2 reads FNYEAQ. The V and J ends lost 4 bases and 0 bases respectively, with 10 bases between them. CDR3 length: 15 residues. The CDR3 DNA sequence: TGTGCCAGCAGCTCACTGACAGACTCTGGAAACACCATATATTTT. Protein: CASSSLTDSGNTIYF.

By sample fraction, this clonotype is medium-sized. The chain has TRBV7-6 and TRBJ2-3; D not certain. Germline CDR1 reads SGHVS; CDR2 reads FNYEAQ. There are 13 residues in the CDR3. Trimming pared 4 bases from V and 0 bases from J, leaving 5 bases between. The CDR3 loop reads CASSYTSTDTQYF. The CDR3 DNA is TGTGCCAGCAGCTACACTAGCACAGATACGCAGTATTTT.

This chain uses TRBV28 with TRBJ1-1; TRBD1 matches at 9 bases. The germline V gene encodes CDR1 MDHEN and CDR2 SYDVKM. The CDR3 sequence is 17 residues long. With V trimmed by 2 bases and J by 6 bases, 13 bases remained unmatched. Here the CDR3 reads CASSLITGGLSVAEAFF. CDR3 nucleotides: TGTGCCAGCAGTTTAATCACAGGGGGCTTAAGCGTGGCTGAAGCTTTCTTT. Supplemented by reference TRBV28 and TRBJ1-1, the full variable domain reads DVKVTQSSRYLVKRTGEKVFLECVQDMDHENMFWYRQDPGLGLRLIYFSYDVKMKEKGDIPEGYSVSREKKERFSLILESASTNQTSMYLCASSLITGGLSVAEAFFGQGTRLTVV.

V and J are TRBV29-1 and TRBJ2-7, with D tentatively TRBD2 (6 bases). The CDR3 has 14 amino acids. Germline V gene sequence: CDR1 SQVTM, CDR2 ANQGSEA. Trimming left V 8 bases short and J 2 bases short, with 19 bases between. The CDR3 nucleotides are TGCAGCCCGGAGGGACGGTTGGGGACCTACGAGCAGTACTTC. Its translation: CSPEGRLGTYEQYF.

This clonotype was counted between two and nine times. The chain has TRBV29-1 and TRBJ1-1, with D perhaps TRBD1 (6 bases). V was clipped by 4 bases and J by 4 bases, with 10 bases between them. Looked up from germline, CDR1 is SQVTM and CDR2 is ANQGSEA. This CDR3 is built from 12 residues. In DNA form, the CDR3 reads TGCAGCGTTGGGATAGGGGGCACTGAAGCTTTCTTT. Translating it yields CSVGIGGTEAFF.

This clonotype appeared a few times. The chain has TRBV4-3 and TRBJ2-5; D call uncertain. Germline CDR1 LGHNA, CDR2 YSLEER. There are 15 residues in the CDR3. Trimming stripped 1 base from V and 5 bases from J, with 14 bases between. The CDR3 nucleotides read TGCGCCAGCAGCCAAGTTCGGGCTCCCCGGGAGACCCAGTACTTC. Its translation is CASSQVRAPRETQYF.

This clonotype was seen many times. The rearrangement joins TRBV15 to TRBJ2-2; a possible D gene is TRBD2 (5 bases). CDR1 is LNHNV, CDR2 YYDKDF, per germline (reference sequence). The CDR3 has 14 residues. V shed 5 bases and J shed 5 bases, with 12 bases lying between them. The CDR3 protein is CATSVGGPTGELFF. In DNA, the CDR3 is TGTGCCACCAGCGTAGGCGGGCCGACCGGGGAGCTGTTTTTT.

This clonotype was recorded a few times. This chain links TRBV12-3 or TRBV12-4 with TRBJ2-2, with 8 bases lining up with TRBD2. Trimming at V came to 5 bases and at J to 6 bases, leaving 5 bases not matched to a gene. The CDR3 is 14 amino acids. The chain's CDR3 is CASSPFGGAGELFF. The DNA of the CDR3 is TGTGCCAGCAGTCCGTTCGGGGGGGCCGGGGAGCTGTTTTTT.

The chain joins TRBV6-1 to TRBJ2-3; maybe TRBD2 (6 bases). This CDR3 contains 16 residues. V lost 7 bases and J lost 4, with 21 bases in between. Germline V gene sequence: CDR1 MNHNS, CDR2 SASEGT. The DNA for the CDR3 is TGTGCCAGCACTGCCGGGGCGGGGTGGGCCCCAGATACGCAGTATTTT. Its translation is CASTAGAGWAPDTQYF.

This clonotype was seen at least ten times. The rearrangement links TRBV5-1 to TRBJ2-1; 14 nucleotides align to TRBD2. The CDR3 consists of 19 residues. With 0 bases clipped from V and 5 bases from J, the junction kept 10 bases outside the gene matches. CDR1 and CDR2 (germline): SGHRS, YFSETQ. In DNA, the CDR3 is TGCGCCAGCAGCTTGGTGGCAGCCGGGACTAGCGGGGGACACAATGAGCAGTTCTTC. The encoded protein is CASSLVAAGTSGGHNEQFF.

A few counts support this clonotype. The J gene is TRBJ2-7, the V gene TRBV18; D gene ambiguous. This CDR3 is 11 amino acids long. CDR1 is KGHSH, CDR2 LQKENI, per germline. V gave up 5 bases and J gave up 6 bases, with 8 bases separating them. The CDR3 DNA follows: TGTGCCAGCTCATCTTCTCTCGAGCAGTACTTC. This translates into CASSSSLEQYF. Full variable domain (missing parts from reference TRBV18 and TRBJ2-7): NAGVMQNPRHLVRRRGQEARLRCSPMKGHSHVYWYRQLPEEGLKFMVYLQKENIIDESGMPKERFSAEFPKEGPSILRIQQVVRGDSAAYFCASSSSLEQYFGPGTRLTVT.

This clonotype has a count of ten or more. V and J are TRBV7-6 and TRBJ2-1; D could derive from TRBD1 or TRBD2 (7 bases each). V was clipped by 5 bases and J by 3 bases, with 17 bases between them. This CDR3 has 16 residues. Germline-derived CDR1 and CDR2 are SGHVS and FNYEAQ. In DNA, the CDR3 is TGTGCCAGCAGCCCGAGCACAGGGGACTACTACAATGAGCAGTTCTTC. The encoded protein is CASSPSTGDYYNEQFF.

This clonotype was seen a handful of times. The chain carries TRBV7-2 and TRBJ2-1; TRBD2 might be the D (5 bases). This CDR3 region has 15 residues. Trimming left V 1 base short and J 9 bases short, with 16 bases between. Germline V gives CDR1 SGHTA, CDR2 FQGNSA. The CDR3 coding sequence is TGTGCCAGCAGCTTAGGTTGGGCTCTGGCGGGTGAGCAGTTCTTC. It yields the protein CASSLGWALAGEQFF.

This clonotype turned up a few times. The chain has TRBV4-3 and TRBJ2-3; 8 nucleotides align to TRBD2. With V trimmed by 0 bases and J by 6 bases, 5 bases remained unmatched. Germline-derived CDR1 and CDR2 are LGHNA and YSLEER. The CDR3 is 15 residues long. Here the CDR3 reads CASSQDRSGGDTQYF. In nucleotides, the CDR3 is TGCGCCAGCAGCCAAGATAGGAGCGGGGGCGATACGCAGTATTTT.

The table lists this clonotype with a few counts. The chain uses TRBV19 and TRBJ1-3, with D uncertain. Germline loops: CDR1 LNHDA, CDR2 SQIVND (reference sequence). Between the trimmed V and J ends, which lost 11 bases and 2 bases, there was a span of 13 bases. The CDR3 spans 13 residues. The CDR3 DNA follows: TGTGCCGCAGGCGGGCAACCTGGAAACACCATATATTTT. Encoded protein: CAAGGQPGNTIYF.

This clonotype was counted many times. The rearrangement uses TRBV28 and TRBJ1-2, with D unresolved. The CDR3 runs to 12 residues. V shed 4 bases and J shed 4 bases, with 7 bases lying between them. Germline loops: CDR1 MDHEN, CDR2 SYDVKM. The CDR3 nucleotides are TGTGCCAGCAGTTGGGGAACCTATGGCTACACCTTC. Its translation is CASSWGTYGYTF.

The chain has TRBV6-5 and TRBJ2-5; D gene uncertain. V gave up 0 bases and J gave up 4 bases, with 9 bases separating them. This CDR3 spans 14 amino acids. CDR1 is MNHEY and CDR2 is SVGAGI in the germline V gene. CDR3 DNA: TGTGCCAGCAGTTACTCGACTTTAGGAGAGACCCAGTACTTC. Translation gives CASSYSTLGETQYF.

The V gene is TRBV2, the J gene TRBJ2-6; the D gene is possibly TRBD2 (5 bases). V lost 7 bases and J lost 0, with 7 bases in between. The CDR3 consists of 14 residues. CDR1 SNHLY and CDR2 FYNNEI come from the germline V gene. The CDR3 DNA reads TGTGCCAGCACCGGGGACTCTGGGGCCAACGTCCTGACTTTC. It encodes CASTGDSGANVLTF.